A selection of T cell receptor beta chains follows, all from one sample in a study of T cells in Graves' hyperthyroidism and ophthalmopathy. TCRdb redid the calling of the multiplex PCR reads with MiXCR, one entry per CDR3 protein. The sample records 500,000 to 600,000 distinct CDR3 sequences, under 60% being singletons. Sequencing input: peripheral blood or thyroid tissue (not recorded which). Source of these receptors: an adult woman with Graves' disease, either hyperthyroidism or ophthalmopathy (not recorded which). Each CDR3 is given with its conserved first and last residue.

V gene,J gene,CDR3 protein
TRBV28,TRBJ2-7,CASTTSAGFLYEQYF
TRBV7-2,TRBJ1-2,CASSLGQSYYGYTF
TRBV7-6,TRBJ2-7,CASSLLQGAYEQYF
TRBV25-1,TRBJ1-6,CASSAQGGNSPLHF
TRBV7-9,TRBJ1-5,CASSSGTYSNQPQHF
TRBV2,TRBJ2-7,CASSPSGRDGSLYEQYF
TRBV28,TRBJ1-5,CASTMRGRGRGQPQHF
TRBV7-8,TRBJ1-6,CASSPRRTVSPLHF
TRBV20-1,TRBJ2-2,CSARNGGNTGELFF
TRBV15,TRBJ1-4,CATSRPERSEKLFF
TRBV7-9,TRBJ2-2,CASSQTGTGGSGELFF
TRBV30,TRBJ1-5,CAWSQGNQPQHF
TRBV5-1,TRBJ2-7,CASSPDPGAGELYF
TRBV5-1,TRBJ1-1,CASSLWGTGNTEAFF
TRBV20-1,TRBJ2-5,CSASSLAEYQETQYF
TRBV24-1,TRBJ1-5,CATGDRQETQHF
TRBV10-3,TRBJ2-6,CAISESSNSGANVLTF
TRBV5-1,TRBJ1-1,CASSSSDMNTEAFF
TRBV15,TRBJ1-2,CATRWGGQSFYGYTF
TRBV15,TRBJ2-1,CATSREGYNEQFF
TRBV10-3,TRBJ1-1,CAISGSPGGAEAFF
TRBV5-1,TRBJ2-2,CASSLWGQVDTGELFF
TRBV20-1,TRBJ2-7,CSALGLAYEQYF
TRBV11-1,TRBJ2-7,CASSAISGYVEQYF
TRBV5-4,TRBJ2-6,CASSSLWGVRANVLTF
TRBV10-2,TRBJ2-7,CASSETGGYYEQYF
TRBV25-1,TRBJ1-6,CACSANLPNNSPLHF
TRBV29-1,TRBJ1-2,CSVDGAKNYGYTF
TRBV7-2,TRBJ2-5,CASSSKGWELGLETQYF
TRBV20-1,TRBJ2-6,CSARDDRDFSGANVLTF
TRBV29-1,TRBJ2-7,CSASGAPRGEQYF
TRBV18,TRBJ2-7,CASSLDGDYEQYF
TRBV9,TRBJ1-2,CASSVSTGNYGYTF
TRBV27,TRBJ2-7,CASSLRSGGVYEQYF
TRBV10-3,TRBJ1-1,CAISESGFNTEAFF
TRBV15,TRBJ1-2,CASSLAGSYYGYTF
TRBV29-1,TRBJ2-7,CSVDQGVNEQYF